This T cell receptor (beta chain) was profiled in a study of tumor and adjacent non-tumor tissue in lung cancer. The study, taken as a whole, reports: TCR diversity was significantly greater in tumor than normal lung tissue.

The library came from three nested PCR rounds adapted from ARM-PCR protocols. TCRdb reprocessed the multiplex PCR reads via MiXCR and lists one record per CDR3 protein. This sample has over 80,000 distinct CDR3 sequences, with more than 75% found just once. This sample's RNA came from whole unsorted tissue. The normal lung tissue was taken more than 3 cm from the tumor edge. Newly diagnosed lung cancer patients had thoracic surgery in China, August–late 2014, without prior chemotherapy. In the case of this clonotype: Its cognate antigen is unknown. Compared with germline, one end of the junction differs, possibly owing to a read error.

The sequencing input was distant non-tumor lung tissue. The clonotype was recovered from a woman aged 45 to 65 with non-small cell lung cancer.

CDR3 sequence reads: CVSSLSVGRTSNEQLF. Here the CDR3 DNA reads TGTGTCAGCAGTCTTTCGGTCGGCAGAACCAGCAATGAGCAGTTGTTC. The rearrangement links TRBV6-5 to TRBJ2-1; no clear D gene. The CDR3 is 16 residues long. Looked up from germline, CDR1 is MNHEY and CDR2 is SVGAGI.